This T cell receptor beta chain is from a study of glioma-infiltrating T cells after dendritic cell vaccination. V dropped 3 bases and J dropped 3 bases, with 14 bases sitting between them. Germline V gives CDR1 LNHDA, CDR2 SQIVND (reference sequence). This CDR3 spans 15 amino acids. Clones were read by immunoSEQ multiplex PCR, and TCRdb kept only the in-frame ones, dropping some. The sample lists around 100,000 clones; about four fifths were seen once. J is TRBJ1-1 and V is TRBV19; tentative D call: TRBD1 (5 bases). The receptor's source is a human donor with glioblastoma. Sequences were derived from blood, sampled before dendritic cell vaccination. The CDR3 DNA reads TGTGCCAGTAGTATGTCCAGGGTAGGGGACACTGAAGCTTTCTTT. It is translated as CASSMSRVGDTEAFF.